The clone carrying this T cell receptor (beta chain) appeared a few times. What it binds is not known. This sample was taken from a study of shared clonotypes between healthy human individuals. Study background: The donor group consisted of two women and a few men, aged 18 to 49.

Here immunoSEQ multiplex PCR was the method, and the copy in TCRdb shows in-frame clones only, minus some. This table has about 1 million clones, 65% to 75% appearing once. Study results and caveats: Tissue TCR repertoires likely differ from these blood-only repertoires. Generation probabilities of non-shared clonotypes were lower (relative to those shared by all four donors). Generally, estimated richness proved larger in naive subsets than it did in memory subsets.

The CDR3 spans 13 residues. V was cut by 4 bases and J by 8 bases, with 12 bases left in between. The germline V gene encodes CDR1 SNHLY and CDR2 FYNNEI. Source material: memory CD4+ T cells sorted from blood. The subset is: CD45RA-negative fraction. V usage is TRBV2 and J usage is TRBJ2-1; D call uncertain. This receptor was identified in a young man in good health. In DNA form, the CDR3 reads TGTGCCAGCAGTGTCAACGTGCGCGATGAGCAGTTCTTC. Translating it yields CASSVNVRDEQFF.